Listed here are 27 T cell receptor beta chains from one sample, sequenced in a study of T-cell reconstitution after alpha-beta-depleted transplantation in children. A library of TCRbeta sequences, prepared with unique molecular identifiers, was generated. TCRdb passed the PCR reads through MiXCR, listing each CDR3 protein once. The sample has fewer than 400,000 distinct CDR3 sequences; 23% are singletons. The specimen was PBMCs, mostly from graft donor cells, collected 180 days after TCRalphabeta/CD19-depleted stem cell transplant. Receptor source: a male patient younger than 18 who had a stem cell transplant for acute lymphoblastic leukemia, so the T cells may come from the graft donor.

J is TRBJ1-1 and V is TRBV5-1; perhaps TRBD1 as D (5 bases). Germline loops: CDR1 SGHRS, CDR2 YFSETQ. This CDR3 region has 14 residues. V lost 3 bases and J lost 4, with 13 bases in between. DNA for the CDR3: TGCGCCAGCAGCTCGGGGCTCGGGGCCACTGAAGCTTTCTTT. This gives the protein CASSSGLGATEAFF.

This clonotype was found a few times. This sequence joins TRBV29-1 and TRBJ2-1; 9 bases are a match to TRBD1. The germline V gene has CDR1 SQVTM and CDR2 ANQGSEA. The CDR3 spans 16 residues. The V and J ends lost 0 bases and 6 bases, in that order; junction bases with no gene match: 9. The CDR3 DNA follows: TGCAGCGTTGAAGACGGCACAGGGGGCGCCCCCAATGAGCAGTTCTTC. It is translated as CSVEDGTGGAPNEQFF.

The sample holds a few counts of this clonotype. The chain joins TRBV11-1 to TRBJ2-5; 7 nucleotides agree with TRBD2. Germline lookup yields CDR1 SGHAT and CDR2 FQDESV (reference sequence). The junction had 15 bases not matched to a gene; V was cut back by 0 bases and J by 5 bases. The CDR3 extends over 18 amino acids. This CDR3 is CASSLALLILKGGETQYF. The CDR3 nucleotides read TGTGCCAGCAGCTTAGCCCTTCTAATCCTAAAGGGAGGGGAGACCCAGTACTTC.

V gene TRBV6-1 combines with J gene TRBJ1-5, with 7 bases identical to TRBD1. The germline gives CDR1 MNHNS, CDR2 SASEGT. CDR3 length: 18 residues. J lost 1 base, V lost 4 bases, and 13 bases had no gene match. CDR3 amino acids: CASSGPIDRARSNQPQHF. In nucleotides, the CDR3 is TGTGCCAGCAGTGGCCCAATAGACAGGGCTAGGAGCAATCAGCCCCAGCATTTT.

The sample holds a few counts of this clonotype. The CDR3, as DNA: TGTGCCAGCAGCCCCATGGGCGGCACGGGCTACGAGCAGTACTTC. It translates to CASSPMGGTGYEQYF. The rearrangement links TRBV9 to TRBJ2-7; D is uncertain. With 4 bases removed from V and 3 bases from J, the gap between germline ends came to 17 bases. Germline CDR1 is SGDLS and CDR2 is YYNGEE. This CDR3 region has 15 residues.

The table lists this clonotype with a few counts. This chain joins TRBV20-1 and TRBJ1-2, with D possibly matching TRBD1 (5 bases). V was clipped by 6 bases and J by 4 bases, with 15 bases between them. CDR1 and CDR2 from the germline V gene are DFQATT and SNEGSKA (reference sequence). The CDR3 consists of 13 residues. Here the CDR3 DNA reads TGCAGTGCCCACGCGGGGCCGGGCTATGGCTACACCTTC. Translation gives CSAHAGPGYGYTF.

This clonotype was seen more than once but under ten times. The chain carries TRBV12-3 or TRBV12-4 and TRBJ2-7; TRBD1 is a possible D gene (5 bases). Trimming removed 3 bases at V and 2 bases at J, with 14 bases between. This CDR3 contains 15 residues. The CDR3: CASSLAGWGAYEQYF. The CDR3, as DNA: TGTGCCAGCAGTTTGGCAGGCTGGGGCGCCTACGAGCAGTACTTC.

There are a few counts of this clonotype. The genes are TRBV7-9 and TRBJ1-5, with no clear D. The germline gives CDR1 SEHNR, CDR2 FQNEAQ (reference sequence). The CDR3 spans 14 residues. V was shortened by 3 bases and J by 5 bases, with 11 bases between the two germline ends. CDR3 loop: CASSLSSGDQPQHF. CDR3 DNA sequence: TGTGCCAGCAGCTTGTCCAGTGGCGATCAGCCCCAGCATTTT.

The chain links TRBV5-1 to TRBJ2-1; D remains ambiguous. Trimming cost V 0 bases and J 3 bases, with 16 bases left between them. Germline CDR1 is SGHRS and CDR2 is YFSETQ. The CDR3 totals 17 residues. CDR3 DNA sequence: TGCGCCAGCAGCTTGGACAGAGGAAGAGACTTCTACAATGAGCAGTTCTTC. Encoded protein: CASSLDRGRDFYNEQFF.

The chain uses TRBV12-3 or TRBV12-4 and TRBJ2-1; 13 bases fit TRBD2. The CDR3 runs 13 residues. Trimming removed 6 bases from V and 15 bases from J; junction bases left unmatched: 8. CDR3 sequence: CASSVGLAGDGFF. CDR3 nucleotides: TGTGCCAGCAGCGTCGGACTAGCGGGAGACGGGTTCTTC.

The CDR3: CSASKPRVNTEAFF. CDR3 nucleotides: TGCAGTGCTAGTAAGCCCAGGGTGAACACTGAAGCTTTCTTT. The chain uses TRBV20-1 and TRBJ1-1, with D possibly TRBD1 on 5 matching bases. Trimming stripped 3 bases from V and 0 bases from J, with 11 bases between. The CDR3 is 14 amino acids. The germline CDR1 and CDR2 sequences are DFQATT and SNEGSKA (reference sequence).

This clonotype was found many times. This chain connects TRBV12-3 or TRBV12-4 to TRBJ2-7; tentative D call: TRBD2 (5 bases). The V and J ends lost 3 bases and 11 bases respectively, with 11 bases between them. The CDR3 runs 11 residues. The CDR3 DNA sequence: TGTGCCAGCAGTTTCAACTGGAGGAAGTACTTC. Its protein product is CASSFNWRKYF.

This clonotype appeared many times. This chain uses TRBV11-1 with TRBJ2-6, with TRBD1 as a possible D gene (5 bases). V dropped 1 base and J dropped 1 base, with 14 bases sitting between them. The germline V gene encodes CDR1 SGHAT and CDR2 FQDESV (reference sequence). CDR3 size: 18 residues. CDR3 nucleotide sequence: TGTGCCAGCAGCTTAGGTTCAGGGTCCCTTTCTGGGGCCAACGTCCTGACTTTC. Protein sequence: CASSLGSGSLSGANVLTF.

The V call is TRBV5-1, the J call TRBJ1-2; a possible D gene is TRBD1 (5 bases). Looked up from germline, CDR1 is SGHRS and CDR2 is YFSETQ. With 2 bases removed from V and 5 bases from J, the gap between germline ends came to 16 bases. This CDR3 is 15 amino acids long. CDR3 bases: TGCGCCAGCAGCTTCGAGGGGCGAGGGGAATATGGCTACACCTTC. This gives the protein CASSFEGRGEYGYTF. The whole variable domain, remainder taken from reference TRBV5-1 and TRBJ1-2, is KAGVTQTPRYLIKTRGQQVTLSCSPISGHRSVSWYQQTPGQGLQFLFEYFSETQRNKGNFPGRFSGRQFSNSRSEMNVSTLELGDSALYLCASSFEGRGEYGYTFGSGTRLTVV.

The chain has TRBV9 and TRBJ1-4; 10 bases are a match to TRBD1. The CDR3 covers 15 residues. Germline-derived CDR1 and CDR2 are SGDLS and YYNGEE. Losses at the gene ends were 2 bases for V and 6 bases for J; bases not matched to a gene: 4. The CDR3 is CASSVTGTGDEKLFF. The CDR3 nucleotides read TGTGCCAGCAGCGTGACCGGGACAGGGGATGAAAAACTGTTTTTT.

The J gene is TRBJ2-1, the V gene TRBV28; 7 positions match TRBD1. The CDR3 totals 16 residues. CDR1 is MDHEN and CDR2 is SYDVKM in the germline V gene. Unmatched junction bases numbered 14, after V lost 6 bases and J lost 6 bases. The CDR3 DNA follows: TGTGCCAGCAGCCCCGGGACAGAGACCTACCCCAATGAGCAGTTCTTC. The encoded protein is CASSPGTETYPNEQFF.

The V gene is TRBV7-9, the J gene TRBJ2-5; the D call may be TRBD1 or TRBD2 (6 bases each). V lost 4 bases to trimming and J lost 6 bases, with 15 bases between them. The CDR3 has 14 residues. CDR1 and CDR2 (germline): SEHNR, FQNEAQ (reference sequence). This chain's CDR3 is CASSSKGGEKTQYF. In DNA form, the CDR3 reads TGTGCCAGCAGCTCGAAGGGGGGTGAAAAGACCCAGTACTTC.

The chain has TRBV5-6 and TRBJ1-5, with 8 positions matching TRBD1. This CDR3 spans 16 amino acids. Germline CDR1 reads SGHDT; CDR2 reads YYEEEE. The J segment lost 7 bases and the V segment lost 1 base, leaving 10 bases of the junction unmatched. The CDR3 region is CASSLRRQGRTQPQHF. CDR3 nucleotide sequence: TGTGCCAGCAGCTTGAGGCGACAGGGGCGGACCCAGCCCCAGCATTTT. The variable domain in full, with the rest retrieved from reference TRBV5-6 and TRBJ1-5, is DAGVTQSPTHLIKTRGQQVTLRCSPKSGHDTVSWYQQALGQGPQFIFQYYEEEERQRGNFPDRFSGHQFPNYSSELNVNALLLGDSALYLCASSLRRQGRTQPQHFGDGTRLSIL.

There are a few counts of this clonotype. V gene TRBV25-1 combines with J gene TRBJ2-5; TRBD2 might be the D (5 bases). The CDR3 spans 15 residues. Germline V CDR1 and CDR2: MGHDK, SYGVNS. Trimming cost V 2 bases and J 0 bases, with 10 bases left between them. The CDR3 region is CASSEVAWYQETQYF. In nucleotides, the CDR3 is TGTGCCAGCAGTGAAGTAGCGTGGTACCAAGAGACCCAGTACTTC.

In this sample, this clonotype turned up a few times. The gene calls are TRBV5-1 and TRBJ1-3, with unresolved D. This CDR3 region has 13 residues. Germline CDR1 reads SGHRS; CDR2 reads YFSETQ. Trimming pared 0 bases from V and 7 bases from J, leaving 8 bases between. The CDR3 region is CASSLERSNTIYF. CDR3 nucleotide sequence: TGCGCCAGCAGCTTGGAAAGGTCTAACACCATATATTTT.

This rearrangement joins TRBV12-3 or TRBV12-4 to TRBJ1-1, with D unclear. The CDR3 contains 13 residues. Between the trimmed V and J ends, which lost 2 bases and 0 bases, there was a span of 4 bases. The chain's CDR3 is CASSLSVNTEAFF. The CDR3 coding sequence is TGTGCCAGCAGTTTATCGGTGAACACTGAAGCTTTCTTT.

This clonotype occurred a few times. The rearrangement links TRBV9 to TRBJ2-5; TRBD2 might be the D (6 bases). Trimming took 3 bases from V and 2 from J, leaving 17 bases between them. The CDR3 contains 16 residues. CDR1 is SGDLS, CDR2 YYNGEE, per germline. The CDR3 sequence is CASSEGRSGVQETQYF. DNA of the CDR3: TGTGCCAGCAGCGAGGGGCGTAGCGGAGTGCAAGAGACCCAGTACTTC.

The chain joins TRBV7-3 to TRBJ2-7; 8 bases map to TRBD2. Trimming at V came to 3 bases and at J to 1 base, leaving 5 bases not matched to a gene. The CDR3 is made up of 15 amino acids. Per germline, CDR1 SGHTA and CDR2 FQGTGA. The CDR3 DNA follows: TGTGCCAGCAGCTTGGCGAGCGGGAGTTCCTACGAGCAGTACTTC. Translation gives CASSLASGSSYEQYF.

This clonotype was recorded a few times. The genes are TRBV20-1 and TRBJ2-1; possibly TRBD2 for D (5 bases). There are 12 residues in the CDR3. Trimming removed 3 bases from V and 9 bases from J, with 12 bases in between. CDR1 and CDR2 (germline): DFQATT, SNEGSKA (reference sequence). The CDR3 loop is CSASFEGFEQFF. CDR3 DNA: TGCAGTGCTAGTTTTGAGGGCTTTGAGCAGTTCTTC.

Turning to this clonotype: An end of the junction does not agree with germline; a read error may underlie this. The gene calls are TRBV7-2 and TRBJ1-1; D not resolved. Looked up from germline, CDR1 is SGHTA and CDR2 is FQGNSA. The CDR3 consists of 13 residues. The DNA of the CDR3 is TGTGACAGCAGCGCTTCGATGAACACTGAAGCTTTCTTT. Its translation: CDSSASMNTEAFF.

The chain carries TRBV20-1 and TRBJ1-3, with TRBD1 matching 7 bases. CDR3 size: 13 residues. V shed 2 bases, J shed 6 bases, and the junction held 4 bases outside the gene matches. Germline CDR1 reads DFQATT; CDR2 reads SNEGSKA (reference sequence). CDR3 in amino acids: CSARRGLKNTIYF. Written as DNA, the CDR3 is TGCAGTGCTAGAAGGGGGCTGAAAAACACCATATATTTT.

The table lists this clonotype with a few counts. CDR3 bases: TGTGCCAGCAGTTACTTCCCGACACTCACCCGCCCAGATACGCAGTATTTT. Translation: CASSYFPTLTRPDTQYF. The V call is TRBV6-5, the J call TRBJ2-3; D call uncertain. The CDR3 consists of 17 residues. Germline V gene lookup returns CDR1 MNHEY and CDR2 SVGAGI. Between the trimmed V and J ends, which lost 1 base and 4 bases, there was a span of 18 bases.